This TCR beta chain was sequenced for a study of glioma-infiltrating T cells. This clonotype was found many times. Using RNA template, CDR3s of TCR alpha and beta were amplified with iRepertoire arm-PCR. TCRdb re-called the multiplex PCR reads through MiXCR, storing one row per CDR3 protein. The table records tens of thousands of distinct CDR3 sequences, 35% to 45% of them present only once. The trim removed 5 bases at V and 7 bases at J, leaving 7 bases unmatched. The CDR3 covers 15 residues. Germline CDR1 is MNHEY and CDR2 is SVGEGT. The chain links TRBV6-2 or TRBV6-3 to TRBJ2-1; TRBD1 matches at 11 bases. Sequenced sample: glioma tissue, nonneoplastic brain tissue, or PBMCs (not recorded which). This sequence originates from a human donor with low-grade glioma or glioblastoma, undergoing nonglioma brain surgery, or in good health (not recorded which). The CDR3 DNA reads TGTGCCAGCAGTAACGCCGGGACAGGGGGGAATGAGCAGTTCTTC. This codes for CASSNAGTGGNEQFF.